The T cell receptor (beta chain) under discussion was sequenced for a study of human thymus T cells. With regard to this clone: No antigen is known for it.

Study results and caveats: Within thymic and blood repertoires, V and J gene usage appeared to be biased.

Corrective heart surgery yielded the resections from which the thymus tissue came. Healthy Finnish infants undergoing corrective surgery for congenital heart defects were the donors. Using immunoSEQ multiplex PCR, the repertoire was profiled, and TCRdb retains in-frame clones only, with some absent. The data show more than 70,000 clones, approximately 97% seen once. This CDR3 has 11 amino acids. Trimming removed 4 bases from V and 6 bases from J, with 5 bases in between. Per germline, CDR1 MDHEN and CDR2 SYDVKM. Sample: thymus tissue. The TCR was taken from a boy younger than two with a congenital heart defect but otherwise immunologically healthy. V gene TRBV28 combines with J gene TRBJ2-3; D is ambiguous. The DNA for the CDR3 is TGTGCCAGCAGTTCCAGGGATACGCAGTATTTT. Its translation: CASSSRDTQYF.